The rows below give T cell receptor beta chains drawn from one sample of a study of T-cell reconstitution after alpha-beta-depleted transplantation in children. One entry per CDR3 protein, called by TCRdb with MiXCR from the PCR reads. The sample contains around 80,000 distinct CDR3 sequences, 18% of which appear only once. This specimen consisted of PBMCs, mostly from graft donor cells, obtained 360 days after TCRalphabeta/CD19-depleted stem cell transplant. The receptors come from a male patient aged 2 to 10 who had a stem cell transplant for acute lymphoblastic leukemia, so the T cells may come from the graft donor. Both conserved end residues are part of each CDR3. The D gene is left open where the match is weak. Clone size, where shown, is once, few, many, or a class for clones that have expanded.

CASSDKDGVNTEAFF	TGTGCCAGCAGCGATAAGGACGGCGTGAACACTGAAGCTTTCTTT	.	.	TRBJ1-1	TRBV9
CASRSGETQYF	TGTGCCAGCAGGTCCGGGGAGACCCAGTACTTC	.	many	TRBJ2-5	TRBV7-9
CSAPGTSGRSYEQYF	TGCAGTGCCCCTGGGACTAGCGGGAGGTCCTACGAGCAGTACTTC	TRBD2	few	TRBJ2-7	TRBV20-1
CASSLLTRTDTQYF	TGTGCCAGCAGTTTATTGACTAGGACGGATACGCAGTATTTT	.	.	TRBJ2-3	TRBV27
CASSRDSGGYGANVLTF	TGCGCCAGCAGCCGAGACTCCGGGGGGTATGGGGCCAACGTCCTGACTTTC	TRBD2	.	TRBJ2-6	TRBV4-1
CASSPWDGGNTEAFF	TGTGCCAGCAGTCCCTGGGACGGTGGGAACACTGAAGCTTTCTTT	.	.	TRBJ1-1	TRBV6-1
CASSRPSHRGRAKNEQFF	TGTGCCAGCAGCCGCCCCTCCCATCGCGGGAGGGCCAAAAATGAGCAGTTCTTC	TRBD2	.	TRBJ2-1	TRBV11-1
CASSSLGGQGPLDTQYF	TGTGCCAGCAGCTCATTAGGGGGGCAGGGGCCCTTAGATACGCAGTATTTT	.	few	TRBJ2-3	TRBV7-6
CASSLRLVADTQYF	TGTGCCAGCAGCCTACGACTAGTTGCAGATACGCAGTATTTT	.	.	TRBJ2-3	TRBV7-8
CASSQTWTGELFF	TGTGCCAGCAGCCAGACATGGACCGGGGAGCTGTTTTTT	.	few	TRBJ2-2	TRBV14
CASSPRGPTYEQYF	TGTGCCAGCAGCCCCAGGGGGCCGACCTACGAGCAGTACTTC	TRBD1	.	TRBJ2-7	TRBV5-6
CAISIQGYEQYF	TGTGCCATCAGTATCCAGGGCTACGAGCAGTACTTC	.	.	TRBJ2-7	TRBV10-3
CATSETGTGDNEQFF	TGTGCCACCAGTGAAACCGGGACAGGGGACAATGAGCAGTTCTTC	TRBD1	many	TRBJ2-1	TRBV24-1
CASSKGGGLYTEAFF	TGTGCCAGCAGCAAGGGAGGGGGGCTGTACACTGAAGCTTTCTTT	.	.	TRBJ1-1	TRBV11-2
CASSLYGIKHNEQFF	TGCGCCAGCAGCTTATATGGGATTAAACACAATGAGCAGTTCTTC	.	.	TRBJ2-1	TRBV5-1
CAWSLASPVFHEQYF	TGTGCCTGGAGTTTGGCTAGCCCTGTCTTCCACGAGCAGTACTTC	.	.	TRBJ2-7	TRBV30
CSASMAYEQYF	TGCAGTGCTTCTATGGCCTACGAGCAGTACTTC	.	.	TRBJ2-7	TRBV20-1
CASSPPSSGRFLREQFF	TGTGCCAGCAGCCCTCCCTCGAGCGGGAGGTTCCTAAGGGAGCAGTTCTTC	TRBD2	few	TRBJ2-1	TRBV7-9
CASSLALLALYNEQFF	TGTGCCAGCAGCTTAGCGCTTCTAGCCCTATACAATGAGCAGTTCTTC	.	.	TRBJ2-1	TRBV7-2
CASSQLGRDPYEQYF	TGTGCCAGCAGCCAATTGGGGAGAGACCCCTACGAGCAGTACTTC	.	few	TRBJ2-7	TRBV3-1
CASSYRSGGGQETQYF	TGTGCCAGCAGTTACCGGTCCGGGGGCGGTCAAGAGACCCAGTACTTC	.	.	TRBJ2-5	TRBV6-5
CASSLRGGVAFF	TGTGCCAGCAGTCTTAGGGGAGGAGTAGCTTTCTTT	.	few	TRBJ1-1	TRBV12-3/TRBV12-4